Sequencing of this T cell receptor beta chain was carried out in a study of T cells in Graves' hyperthyroidism and ophthalmopathy (dated by TCRdb to about 2019). Turning to the overall study: Peripheral blood samples were taken at the time of initial diagnosis, prior to any treatment. A discovery cohort of about a hundred patients, about 43 with Graves' ophthalmopathy and approximately 57 with stable Graves' hyperthyroidism, was used to find distinguishing TCR V-J signatures. Whether ophthalmopathy could be predicted prospectively was tested in an independent validation cohort made up of fewer than 20 hyperthyroidism patients plus 17 patients who later progressed to ophthalmopathy. For training and testing, the 100 or so patients in the discovery cohort were randomly divided in a 7:3 ratio. Thyroid tissue and blood T-cell repertoires from over 5 Graves' hyperthyroidism patients were also compared in the study. After sampling, hyperthyroidism patients received methimazole starting at 30 mg daily, and ophthalmopathy patients received high-dose intravenous methylprednisolone. According to the paper, TCR Vbeta CDR3 sequencing was carried out on about 140 peripheral blood samples, which came from fewer than 50 ophthalmopathy, around 74 hyperthyroidism and approximately 17 progressor patients. Broader findings and caveats from the paper: Ophthalmopathy was separated from stable hyperthyroidism by a 13 V-J signature model, with just over 85% sensitivity and roughly 84% specificity obtained in cross-validation and 80%/75% obtained in testing. Most expanded thyroid clonotypes (frequency above 0.001) were also found in blood, which suggests that blood repertoires may mirror thyroid immune responses. Sample size was not statistically predetermined, and blinding of investigators to group allocation was not performed. In validation, the model predicted progression to ophthalmopathy with approximately 70% sensitivity and about 72% specificity, a median of around 6.6 months before onset.

A patient counted as having stable Graves' hyperthyroidism if no progression to ophthalmopathy occurred over 18 months of follow-up. The hyperthyroidism patients were between 18 and 65 years old and newly diagnosed, with a disease duration of less than 2 months. Exclusion was applied to patients with uncontrolled infections, other autoimmune diseases, pregnancy or lactation. Diagnoses were based on clinical symptoms, serum thyroxine and TRAb, thyroid ultrasound and orbital computed tomography. PBMCs were separated from 7.5 to 10 ml of fresh peripheral blood using Ficoll-Paque density gradient centrifugation. Trizol reagent was used to extract total RNA, and RNA quality was then checked on an Agilent 2100 Bioanalyzer. V is reduced by 4 bases and J by 6 bases, leaving a spacing of 12 bases between them. From its cysteine to its phenylalanine, the CDR3 spans 14 amino acids. Here the CDR3 DNA is all that survives: 42 bases in frame from base 1. The germline V gene supplies CDR1 SGHAT and CDR2 FQNNGV.

There are many counts of this clonotype. Its binding antigen is unknown. Base qualities are not recorded, but no much larger clone differs from it by a single base. The TCR beta CDR3 regions were amplified from RNA transcripts. A first-round RT-PCR of the TCR CDR3 used the HTBI primer set with the Qiagen OneStep RT-PCR kit. The libraries were constructed in a second round of multiplex PCR and then size-selected and purified. The libraries were sequenced on an Illumina HiSeq2000 using paired-end 100 bp reads. As for the authors' bioinformatics: SOAPnuke was used to process the raw data, removing reads that contained adapters or uncalled bases, had a mean Phred below 15, or lacked an exact match to the constant primer or identifier. High-quality paired reads were merged with COPE v1.2.5, and unique nucleotide sequences were defined as clonotypes. MiTCR v1.1 was used to align the clonotypes against IMGT TRBV, TRBD and TRBJ reference segments. The analysis was restricted to V-J combinations with a frequency above 0.0001, which together covered about 99% of the repertoires. A TCS score was defined as the ratio of F50 (clonal expansion) to E x V (chaos), with BLOSUM62-based TCRdist applied between CDR3 peptides within each V-J. Welch's t-statistics and random forest reduced approximately 520 V-J features to 13, which were used in a naive Bayes classifier (R e1071). The public sequencing data were trimmed at Q25 with fastp and processed into clonotypes with MiXCR by TCRdb, which kept only in-frame beta chains. CDR3 protein duplicates are merged, each entry listing the most common genes and DNA. The V and J calls were determined by TCRdb, not by the authors. The table for this sample lists some 500,000 distinct CDR3 sequences; about an eighth of them were counted only once. 15% to 20% of the sample lies in the top ten.

The sequence derives from a young woman with Graves' hyperthyroidism. This chain joins TRBV11-2 to TRBJ2-2, and TRBD1 may be the D gene, going by 5 matching bases. What was sequenced was blood. The DNA reads TGTGCCAGCAGCTCAAGGGGAAGTTCCGGGGAGCTGTTTTTT. It encodes CASSSRGSSGELFF.